Reported below is one T cell receptor beta chain. Repertoires were generated with immunoSEQ multiplex PCR, while TCRdb's copy carries only in-frame clones and drops some. The sample yields around 300,000 clones, around 87% seen once. These data originate in a study of blood T cell repertoires in COVID-19. The CDR3 contains 11 residues. Germline lookup yields CDR1 SEHNR and CDR2 FQNEAQ (reference sequence). The chain employs TRBV7-9 and TRBJ2-7, with a possible D match to TRBD1 (6 bases). The TCR originated in a woman between 18 and 30 years old who had recovered from COVID-19. Sample: PBMCs or T cells enriched from blood (not recorded which). The CDR3 reads CAGGSSYEQYF. The CDR3 coding sequence is TGTGCTGGGGGCAGCTCCTACGAGCAGTACTTC. The full variable domain, rest sourced from reference TRBV7-9 and TRBJ2-7, is DTGVSQNPRHKITKRGQNVTFRCDPISEHNRLYWYRQTLGQGPEFLTYFQNEAQLEKSRLLSDRFSAERPKGSFSTLEIQRTEQGDSAMYLCAGGSSYEQYFGPGTRLTVT.